This TCR beta chain comes out of a study of PD-L1 blockade in urothelial cancer. Study summary: The patients had undergone anywhere from 0 to 3 prior chemotherapy regimens.

The time point: pretreatment peripheral blood. Patients suffered from locally advanced or metastatic urothelial carcinoma. The V segment lost 3 bases and the J segment 8 bases; nucleotides outside the gene matches: 6. There are 14 residues in the CDR3. Germline V gene sequence: CDR1 MNHEY, CDR2 SMNVEV (reference sequence). Every PCR received spiked-in synthetic TCR analog templates. Produced via immunoSEQ multiplex PCR; TCRdb's table is partial and in-frame only. The repertoire holds just over 50,000 clones, with around 79% as singletons. This TCR came from a man between 65 and 79 years old with urothelial cancer. The chain carries TRBV27 and TRBJ2-3, with TRBD2 identical over 9 bases. Here the sequenced sample was PBMCs, taken around atezolizumab (anti-PD-L1) treatment. CDR3 in DNA: TGTGCCAGCAGTTTTGGTAGCGGGGGAGTTACGCAGTATTTT. Encoded protein: CASSFGSGGVTQYF.